This note documents a single TCR beta chain sequence. What it binds is not known. The protocol was immunoSEQ multiplex PCR, while the TCRdb copy is restricted to in-frame clones and leaves out a portion. The sample shows some 250,000 clones, approximately 88% of them seen only once. Germline V CDR1 and CDR2: SQVTM, ANQGSEA. The CDR3 length is 12 residues. Trimming cost V 4 bases and J 3 bases, with 9 bases left between them. As to treatment: 15 to 20 received Ad26.COV2.S at low or high dose, single or two shots; 5 received placebo; per-sample allocation not given. After the first vaccine or placebo injection, samples were drawn on day 63. This Boston cohort included adults aged 18-55 years. This entry belongs to a study of Ad26.COV2.S vaccination and SARS-CoV-2 variants. Study context: Into the muscle, Ad26.COV2.S was dosed once or twice, 56 days apart. Study-level points and caveats: Placebo recipients and vaccine recipients were similar in non-spike TCR breadth. Measurements of TCR breadth and depth may have given underestimates of the total T cell responses.

This chain connects TRBV29-1 to TRBJ1-2; perhaps TRBD1 as D (5 bases). This clonotype originated in a person between 18 and 65 years old who received the Ad26.COV2.S COVID-19 vaccine or a placebo. Here the sequenced sample was peripheral blood, taken in a trial of Ad26.COV2.S vaccine versus placebo. The CDR3 DNA follows: TGCAGCGTTGGTCAGGGTCACTATGGCTACACCTTC. This gives the protein CSVGQGHYGYTF.